Listed here are 12 T cell receptor beta chains from one sample, sequenced in a study of blood T cells in healthy people across ages. With a J-beta primer mix and a sample-barcoded 5' primer, a second PCR ran about 7 to 12 cycles. TCRdb fed the 5' RACE reads into MiXCR, producing one record per CDR3 protein. Of 650,000 to 950,000 distinct CDR3 sequences in the sample, under 55% were seen once. The material sequenced was blood. Source of these receptors: a man aged 60 to 69 in good health.

This chain uses TRBV20-1 with TRBJ1-5; TRBD1 might be the D (6 bases). The V gene lost 8 bases and the J gene lost 0 bases, with 11 bases spanning the gap. The germline V gene encodes CDR1 DFQATT and CDR2 SNEGSKA (reference sequence). This CDR3 has 13 amino acids. The CDR3 region is CSTGQYSNQPQHF. CDR3 coding DNA: TGCAGTACCGGACAGTATAGCAATCAGCCCCAGCATTTT.

The V gene is TRBV25-1, the J gene TRBJ2-1; 7 nucleotides align to TRBD2. The J segment lost 7 bases and the V segment lost 4 bases, leaving 10 bases of the junction unmatched. CDR3 length: 15 amino acids. CDR1 is MGHDK, CDR2 SYGVNS, per germline. This chain's CDR3 is CASSGPGTTMNEQFF. The CDR3 DNA sequence: TGTGCCAGCAGTGGACCCGGGACTACTATGAATGAGCAGTTCTTC. Full variable domain (remainder filled in from reference TRBV25-1 and TRBJ2-1): EADIYQTPRYLVIGTGKKITLECSQTMGHDKMYWYQQDPGMELHLIHYSYGVNSTEKGDLSSESTVSRIRTEHFPLTLESARPSHTSQYLCASSGPGTTMNEQFFGPGTRLTVL.

This clonotype was picked up many times. CDR3 amino acids: CASSVTGQSYEQYF. For the CDR3, the DNA is TGTGCCAGTAGTGTAACGGGACAGTCCTACGAGCAGTACTTC. The chain carries TRBV19 and TRBJ2-7, with TRBD1 matching over 7 bases. The CDR3 runs to 14 residues. With V trimmed by 5 bases and J by 1 base, 5 bases remained unmatched. The germline V gene has CDR1 LNHDA and CDR2 SQIVND (reference sequence).

This clonotype has a count of ten or more. V usage is TRBV4-1 and J usage is TRBJ2-7; D gene unclear. Germline CDR1 and CDR2: MGHRA and YSYEKL. Trimming removed 4 bases from V and 2 bases from J, with 9 bases in between. CDR3 length: 13 amino acids. Written as DNA, the CDR3 is TGCGCCAGCAGCCGTCCAGGCGCCTACGAGCAGTACTTC. Its translation is CASSRPGAYEQYF.

The chain couples TRBV7-2 to TRBJ2-1; 9 bases fit TRBD1. The germline V gene encodes CDR1 SGHTA and CDR2 FQGNSA. Unmatched junction bases numbered 6, after V lost 5 bases and J lost 4 bases. There are 15 residues in the CDR3. The CDR3 spells CASSQNRGPYNEQFF. CDR3 bases: TGTGCCAGCAGCCAAAACAGGGGGCCGTACAATGAGCAGTTCTTC.

This chain uses TRBV4-1 with TRBJ1-2, with 7 nucleotides matching TRBD1. J gave up 8 bases and V 1 base, and 7 bases lay outside the gene matches. CDR1 is MGHRA, CDR2 YSYEKL, per germline. This CDR3 has 14 residues. The CDR3 DNA reads TGCGCCAGCAGCCAAGGCAGACAGGGAAACGGCTACACCTTC. This gives the protein CASSQGRQGNGYTF.

This clonotype has a handful of counts. The V and J genes are TRBV6-1 and TRBJ1-4, with D maybe TRBD1 (6 bases). CDR1 and CDR2 from the germline V gene are MNHNS and SASEGT. The CDR3 extends over 15 amino acids. Trimming left V 6 bases short and J 6 bases short, with 17 bases between. The CDR3 sequence is CASRASGGQDEKLFF. CDR3 nucleotides: TGTGCCAGCAGAGCCTCGGGGGGGCAGGATGAAAAACTGTTTTTT.

This clonotype showed up just a few times. This chain uses TRBV15 with TRBJ1-2, with 9 bases lining up with TRBD1. With V trimmed by 0 bases and J by 7 bases, 9 bases remained unmatched. The germline V gene has CDR1 LNHNV and CDR2 YYDKDF (reference sequence). There are 16 residues in the CDR3. CDR3 in amino acids: CATSRDGSGQGGGYTF. Written as DNA, the CDR3 is TGTGCCACCAGCAGAGATGGCTCGGGACAGGGCGGTGGCTACACCTTC.

This clonotype was picked up many times. CDR3 sequence: CSGLLAVTYEQYF. DNA for the CDR3: TGCAGTGGACTACTAGCGGTAACCTACGAGCAGTACTTC. The V gene is TRBV20-1, the J gene TRBJ2-7; TRBD2 matches at 8 bases. From germline, CDR1 is DFQATT and CDR2 SNEGSKA (reference sequence). The CDR3 is 13 residues long. Unmatched junction bases numbered 7, after V lost 7 bases and J lost 2 bases.

The V gene is TRBV7-9, the J gene TRBJ1-5, with no clear D. The CDR3 has 15 residues. Germline V gene sequence: CDR1 SEHNR, CDR2 FQNEAQ (reference sequence). V was cut by 2 bases and J by 9 bases, with 17 bases left in between. The CDR3 coding sequence is TGTGCCAGCAGCTTATCCCAGAAAGGTTGGCGGCCCCAGCATTTT. Protein: CASSLSQKGWRPQHF. Using reference TRBV7-9 and TRBJ1-5 for the parts outside the CDR3, the full variable domain is DTGVSQNPRHKITKRGQNVTFRCDPISEHNRLYWYRQTLGQGPEFLTYFQNEAQLEKSRLLSDRFSAERPKGSFSTLEIQRTEQGDSAMYLCASSLSQKGWRPQHFGDGTRLSIL.

This chain uses TRBV7-2 with TRBJ1-2, with D perhaps TRBD1 (6 bases). Trimming left V 2 bases short and J 4 bases short, with 11 bases between. The CDR3 totals 14 residues. Germline V lookup: CDR1 SGHTA, CDR2 FQGNSA. CDR3 in amino acids: CASSLHRVGYGYTF. In DNA form, the CDR3 reads TGTGCCAGCAGCTTACACAGGGTAGGCTATGGCTACACCTTC.

This clonotype was observed a handful of times. This may arise from a read error, as a much more abundant clone is one base away. The V call is TRBV3-1, the J call TRBJ2-1, with 8 bases identical to TRBD2. In germline, CDR1 is LGHDT, CDR2 YNNKEL (reference sequence). V lost 4 bases and J lost 5; bases outside the gene matches: 10. The CDR3 length is 16 residues. CDR3 DNA sequence: TGTGCCAGCAGCCCCCCGGTGAGCGGGGGAAACAATGAGCAGTTCTTC. This encodes CASSPPVSGGNNEQFF.